The 21 T cell receptor beta chains given below trace back to one sample, sequenced in a study of CD8+ T cells in alopecia areata. The pooled cutaneous lymph node cells were sorted using several markers (CD4, CD8alpha, NKG2D, NKG2ACE and others). Isolated RNA was reverse transcribed into cDNA used as the sequencing template. TCRdb's copy holds only in-frame clones and misses some; the assay was immunoSEQ multiplex PCR. The repertoire consists of about 300,000 clones, none detected only once. Material: CD4+ T cells sorted from a lymph node. The source of these receptors is a C3H/HeJ mouse with alopecia areata. Mice of this strain are of MHC haplotype H2-k.

About this clone itself: Gene names are the mouse ones. The CDR3 goes on 4 residues after the read ends, and that part is filled in from the germline J gene. The gene calls are TRBV13-3 and TRBJ2-4; 10 bases are shared with TRBD2. The length of the CDR3 is 14 residues. CDR1 is NNHDY, CDR2 SYVADS, per germline. The CDR3 DNA, read in part, is TGTGCCAGCAGTGATGGGGGACTGGGGAAC. It translates to CASSDGGLGN. In full, the CDR3 reads CASSDGGLGNTLYF.

Concerning this clone itself: Gene names and germline refer to mouse. From the germline J gene comes the end of the CDR3, since the read stops 4 residues before it. The same CDR3 arises from other DNA sequences in this sample as well. The chain is built from TRBV14 and TRBJ2-5; 10 bases are a match to TRBD1. The CDR3 consists of 14 residues. CDR1 is SGHDT, CDR2 FRDEAV, per germline. CDR3 residues: CASSPGTGVDTQYF. The sequenced part of the CDR3 DNA is TGTGCCAGCAGCCCCGGGACAGGGGTAGAC.

As regards this clone: Genes and germline come from the mouse. The observed sequence ends 4 residues before the CDR3 terminus, with the missing tail filled in from the germline J gene. The genes are TRBV13-1 and TRBJ1-1; 7 bases are a match to TRBD1. The CDR3 consists of 14 residues. The germline CDR1 and CDR2 sequences are NSHNY and SYGAGN. Trimming took 4 bases from V and 3 from J; bases not matched to a gene: 6. CDR3 DNA, as far as it was read: TGTGCCAGCAGTTACGACAGGGCGGACACA. Translating gives CASSYDRADT. The CDR3 in its entirety is CASSYDRADTEVFF.

This clone has ten or more counts. Gene names are mouse gene names. The read is 4 residues too short to cover the CDR3 end, so that end is filled in from the germline J gene. This rearrangement joins TRBV17 to TRBJ1-1, with TRBD1 as a possible D gene (6 bases). V lost 1 base, J lost 1 base, and 10 bases lay in between. CDR1 is MNHDT and CDR2 is YYDKIL in the germline V gene. This CDR3 comprises 15 residues. The CDR3 spells CASSRGRGGNTEVFF. The CDR3 bases that were read are TGTGCTAGCAGTAGAGGAAGGGGGGGGAACACA.

This clone appeared a few times. Genes and germline are mouse. The CDR3 is cut off 3 residues early in the read; its end comes from the germline J gene. The V call is TRBV1, the J call TRBJ1-6, with TRBD1 identical over 8 bases. TRBJ1-6 is identified as an open reading frame with a role that is uncertain. Losses at the gene ends were 0 bases for V and 7 bases for J; bases not matched to a gene: 5. CDR1 is NSQYPW and CDR2 is LRSPGD in the germline V gene (reference sequence). The CDR3 loop spans 16 amino acids. The CDR3 spells CTCSADVRGQNSPLYF. The sequenced CDR3 bases are TGCACCTGCAGTGCAGATGTCAGGGGGCAAAATTCGCCC.

The table lists this clone with a few counts. Genes and germline come from the mouse. The DNA ends 4 residues before the CDR3 does, and the rest of the CDR3 is filled in from the germline J gene. The chain employs TRBV5 and TRBJ2-2; TRBD2 agrees at 9 bases. The germline V gene has CDR1 LGHNA and CDR2 YNLKQL (reference sequence). The length of the CDR3 is 16 residues. V was pared by 4 bases and J by 0 bases, with 3 bases of the junction left unmatched. The CDR3 DNA, read in part, is TGTGCCAGCAGCCGGGGGACTGGGACAAACACCGGG. Protein: CASSRGTGTNTG. The CDR3 in full is CASSRGTGTNTGQLYF.

Remarks on this clone: Here the gene names and germline are mouse. The CDR3 end is not reached by the read, which stops 4 residues before it; the germline J gene fills it in. This specimen includes other DNA sequences encoding the same CDR3. The J gene is TRBJ1-1, the V gene TRBV17; no clear D. The CDR3 is 14 amino acids. Germline V gene data show CDR1 as MNHDT and CDR2 as YYDKIL. Deletions cut 2 bases from V and 0 bases from J, with 7 bases between. The CDR3 spells CASSRLGANTEVFF. CDR3 DNA (partial): TGTGCTAGCAGTAGACTGGGAGCAAACACA.

This clone was seen more than once but under ten times. Gene names are the mouse ones. Read coverage stops 4 residues before the CDR3 terminus; the germline J gene supplies the remainder. The sample contains more than one DNA sequence encoding this CDR3. V usage is TRBV13-1 and J usage is TRBJ1-2, with 7 nucleotides matching TRBD1. After removal of 0 bases from V and 4 bases from J, the junction contained 3 bases not matched to a gene. The CDR3 is 14 amino acids. Germline assignment: CDR1 NSHNY and CDR2 SYGAGN. The CDR3 spells CASSDGGGGSDYTF. CDR3 DNA (partial): TGTGCCAGCAGTGATGGAGGGGGCGGCTCC.

This clone was counted between two and nine times. Germline and genes here are mouse. Coverage ceases 4 residues before the CDR3 finishes, and the germline J gene fills in the end. The V gene is TRBV1, the J gene TRBJ2-3; 9 bases align to TRBD2. Losses at the gene ends were 1 base for V and 0 bases for J; bases not matched to a gene: 2. CDR1 NSQYPW and CDR2 LRSPGD come from the germline V gene (reference sequence). The length of the CDR3 is 16 residues. The covered CDR3 bases are TGCACCTGCAGTGCAGTGGGGGGGCTTAGTGCAGAA. Translating gives CTCSAVGGLSAE. In full, the CDR3 reads CTCSAVGGLSAETLYF.

On this clone itself: Gene names are the mouse ones. The read stops 4 residues short of the end of the CDR3; the missing end is completed from the germline J gene. Other DNA sequences in the same sample also yield this CDR3. This sequence joins TRBV13-1 and TRBJ2-3, with D maybe TRBD1 (7 bases). This CDR3 has 16 residues. CDR1 and CDR2 (germline): NSHNY, SYGAGN. The germline V and J ends were trimmed by 0 bases and 0 bases, with 11 bases remaining between them. The part of the CDR3 DNA that was read is TGTGCCAGCAGTGATGCAAGGGGGCCTAGTGCAGAA. Translated: CASSDARGPSAE. The CDR3 as a whole reads CASSDARGPSAETLYF.

Concerning this clone itself: Gene labels here are mouse ones. The CDR3 is cut off 4 residues early in the read; its end comes from the germline J gene. The same CDR3 also results from other DNA sequences found in this sample. V is TRBV1 and J is TRBJ2-5; D not certain. Deletions cut 3 bases from V and 0 bases from J, with 10 bases between. The germline V gene has CDR1 NSQYPW and CDR2 LRSPGD (reference sequence). This CDR3 has 15 amino acids. The CDR3 loop reads CTCSAQTINQDTQYF. The sequenced part of the CDR3 DNA is TGCACCTGCAGTGCCCAAACTATTAACCAAGAC.

This clone turned up a few times. The germline and genes are mouse ones. The read ends 4 residues early relative to the CDR3; the germline J gene fills the gap. The sample holds other DNA sequences that translate to the same CDR3. V usage is TRBV1 and J usage is TRBJ2-5; 8 bases line up with TRBD1. With V trimmed by 1 base and J by 1 base, 1 base remained unmatched. The CDR3 covers 15 residues. Germline V gene sequence: CDR1 NSQYPW, CDR2 LRSPGD (reference sequence). The part of the CDR3 DNA that was read is TGCACCTGCAGTGCAGGACAGGGGTACCAAGAC. Translating it yields CTCSAGQGYQD. The entire CDR3 sequence reads CTCSAGQGYQDTQYF.

This clone was found a few times. Any gene name here is a mouse gene name. From the germline J gene comes the end of the CDR3, since the read stops 4 residues before it. Other DNA variants within this sample encode the same CDR3. The chain couples TRBV31 to TRBJ2-7; D is uncertain. Germline CDR1 is GKSSPN and CDR2 is SITVG. The CDR3 consists of 11 residues. Partial CDR3 DNA: TGTGCCTGGAGTCGAGGGTAT. Its translation is CAWSRGY. The whole CDR3 sequence reads CAWSRGYEQYF.

There are a few counts of this clone. Genes and germline are mouse. The CDR3 end is not reached by the read, which stops 4 residues before it; the germline J gene fills it in. V gene TRBV5 combines with J gene TRBJ2-1; the match to TRBD2 covers 9 bases. J gave up 4 bases and V 1 base, and 5 bases lay outside the gene matches. Per the germline V gene, CDR1 is LGHNA and CDR2 is YNLKQL (reference sequence). CDR3 length: 16 amino acids. This CDR3 reads CASSQVGGRGYAEQFF. The CDR3 DNA, read in part, is TGTGCCAGCAGCCAAGTGGGGGGGCGGGGGTATGCT.

About this clone: The genes and germline here are from mouse. The read ends 4 residues before the CDR3 terminus; that terminus is restored from the germline J gene. Other DNA sequences in the sample encode the same CDR3. This chain links TRBV29 with TRBJ1-1, with a tentative D call TRBD1 (5 bases). This CDR3 spans 12 amino acids. V was cut by 4 bases and J by 4 bases, with 7 bases left in between. Looked up from germline, CDR1 is MSHET and CDR2 is SYDVDS. This CDR3 is CASSSGGTEVFF. Incomplete CDR3 DNA: TGTGCTAGCAGTTCTGGGGGCACA. Using reference TRBV29 and TRBJ1-1 for the parts outside the CDR3, the full variable domain is DMKVTQMPRYLIKRMGENVLLECGQDMSHETMYWYRQDPGLGLQLIYISYDVDSNSEGDIPKGYRVSRKKREHFSLILDSAKTNQTSVYFCASSSGGTEVFFGKGTRLTVV.

This clone was observed a few times. Mouse gene names apply. Sequencing ends 4 residues short of the CDR3 end; the germline J gene provides the rest. The gene calls are TRBV13-1 and TRBJ1-2; 12 nucleotides match TRBD1. The ends lost 9 bases at V and 4 bases at J; junction bases unmatched: 10. The CDR3 extends over 15 amino acids. Germline CDR1 NSHNY, CDR2 SYGAGN. Partial CDR3 DNA: TGTGCCAATCTCCGGGACAGGGGGCGGGGCTCC. Amino acids: CANLRDRGRGS. The whole CDR3 protein is CANLRDRGRGSDYTF.

Note on this clone: The listed genes are named as in mouse. The read ends 4 residues before the CDR3 terminus; that terminus is restored from the germline J gene. This chain uses TRBV31 with TRBJ2-1, with 9 bases matching TRBD2. Trimming removed 2 bases from V and 2 bases from J; junction bases left unmatched: 1. Germline assignment: CDR1 GKSSPN and CDR2 SITVG. The CDR3 runs to 14 residues. CDR3 sequence: CAWSSGGDYAEQFF. CDR3 bases read: TGTGCCTGGAGTTCTGGGGGGGACTATGCT. Full variable domain (outside the CDR3, taken from reference TRBV31 and TRBJ2-1): AQTIHQWPVAEIKAVGSPLSLGCTIKGKSSPNLYWYWQATGGTLQQLFYSITVGQVESVVQLNLSASRPKDDQFILSTEKLLLSHSGFYLCAWSSGGDYAEQFFGPGTRLTVL.

This clone was counted only a few times. Mouse gene names and germline throughout. Coverage ceases 4 residues before the CDR3 finishes, and the germline J gene fills in the end. V gene TRBV13-1 combines with J gene TRBJ1-2, with TRBD1 identical over 10 bases. Germline trimming cut 2 bases from V and 3 bases from J; bases unmatched to any gene: 4. The germline gives CDR1 NSHNY, CDR2 SYGAGN. CDR3 length: 15 amino acids. The CDR3 is CASSERTGGDSDYTF. The part of the CDR3 DNA that was read is TGTGCCAGCAGTGAAAGGACAGGGGGGGACTCC.

This clone was seen a few times. All gene names here are mouse names. This same CDR3 is encoded by further DNA sequences in the sample. CDR3 sequence: CASSRLGYAEQFF. Partial CDR3 DNA: TGTGCTAGCAGTCGACTGGGCTATGCT. The chain joins TRBV17 to TRBJ2-1; 7 bases line up with TRBD2. The sequenced fragment ends 4 residues before the CDR3 boundary, so the rest is inferred from the germline J gene. V gave up 5 bases and J gave up 3 bases; unmatched junction bases: 1. Germline V gene data show CDR1 as MNHDT and CDR2 as YYDKIL. The CDR3 is 13 amino acids.

Concerning this clone: Gene names refer to mouse genes. Read coverage stops 4 residues before the CDR3 terminus; the germline J gene supplies the remainder. The sample holds other DNA sequences that translate to the same CDR3. The V and J genes are TRBV31 and TRBJ2-3; no clear D gene. The length of the CDR3 is 14 residues. Trimming shortened V by 0 bases and J by 0 bases, and 7 bases separated the two germline ends. Germline CDR1 and CDR2: GKSSPN and SITVG. This CDR3 reads CAWSLLTSAETLYF. The sequenced part of the CDR3 DNA is TGTGCCTGGAGTCTACTGACTAGTGCAGAA.

Comments on this clone: Genes here carry mouse names. The read terminates 4 residues ahead of where the CDR3 ends, so the germline J gene completes it. The chain carries TRBV13-3 and TRBJ2-1, with D perhaps TRBD1 (5 bases). Germline V gives CDR1 NNHDY, CDR2 SYVADS. CDR3 size: 13 residues. Partial CDR3 DNA: TGTGCCAGCAGTGAGGCAGGGTTGGCT. Translated: CASSEAGLA. In full, the CDR3 is CASSEAGLAEQFF.